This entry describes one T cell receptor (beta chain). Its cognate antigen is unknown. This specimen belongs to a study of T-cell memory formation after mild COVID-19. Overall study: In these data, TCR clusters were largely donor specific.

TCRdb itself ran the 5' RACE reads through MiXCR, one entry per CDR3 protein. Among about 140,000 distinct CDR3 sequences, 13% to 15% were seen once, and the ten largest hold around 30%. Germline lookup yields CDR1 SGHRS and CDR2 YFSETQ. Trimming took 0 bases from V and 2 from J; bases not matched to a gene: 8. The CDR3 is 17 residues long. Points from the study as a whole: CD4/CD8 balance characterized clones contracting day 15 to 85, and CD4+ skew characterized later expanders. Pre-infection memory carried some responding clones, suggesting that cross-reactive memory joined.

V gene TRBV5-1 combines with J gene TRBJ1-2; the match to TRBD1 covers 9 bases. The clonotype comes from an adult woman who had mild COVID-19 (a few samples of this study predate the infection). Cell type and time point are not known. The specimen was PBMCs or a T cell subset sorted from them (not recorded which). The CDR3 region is CASSLVANRGLNYGYTF. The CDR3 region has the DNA TGCGCCAGCAGCTTGGTAGCGAACAGGGGGCTGAACTATGGCTACACCTTC. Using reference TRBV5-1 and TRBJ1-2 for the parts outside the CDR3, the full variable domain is KAGVTQTPRYLIKTRGQQVTLSCSPISGHRSVSWYQQTPGQGLQFLFEYFSETQRNKGNFPGRFSGRQFSNSRSEMNVSTLELGDSALYLCASSLVANRGLNYGYTFGSGTRLTVV.